Following are 31 T cell receptor beta chains from one sample sequenced in a study of Ad26.COV2.S vaccination and SARS-CoV-2 variants. Some clones are missing from TCRdb's copy, which holds only in-frame ones; the method was immunoSEQ multiplex PCR. The sample consists of 380,000 or so clones, about four fifths of them appearing once. Noted treatment: approximately 18 received Ad26.COV2.S at low or high dose, single or two shots; a few received placebo; per-sample allocation not given. It was on day 63 after the first vaccine or placebo injection that samples were taken. The sequencing used peripheral blood, collected in a trial of Ad26.COV2.S vaccine versus placebo. The source of these receptors is a person between 18 and 59 years old who received the Ad26.COV2.S COVID-19 vaccine or a placebo.

The V call is TRBV6-5, the J call TRBJ1-2; the match to TRBD1 covers 9 bases. After removal of 2 bases from V and 8 bases from J, the junction contained 6 bases not matched to a gene. Germline CDR1 and CDR2: MNHEY and SVGAGI. The CDR3 is 14 amino acids. CDR3 amino acids: CASSYRTGEEGYTF. The CDR3 nucleotides read TGTGCCAGCAGTTACCGGACAGGGGAAGAGGGCTACACCTTC.

This chain joins TRBV5-8 and TRBJ1-1; D perhaps matches TRBD1 (5 bases). V lost 1 base and J 1 base, leaving 5 bases between the germline ends. Germline assignment: CDR1 SGHTS and CDR2 YDEGEE. CDR3 size: 13 residues. The CDR3 DNA sequence: TGTGCCAGCAGCTTGACAGGGAACACTGAAGCTTTCTTT. This translates into CASSLTGNTEAFF.

The genes are TRBV27 and TRBJ2-4; 9 bases are a match to TRBD2. Germline CDR1 MNHEY, CDR2 SMNVEV (reference sequence). Germline trimming cut 3 bases from V and 9 bases from J; bases unmatched to any gene: 9. This CDR3 spans 15 amino acids. CDR3: CASSLSGRRDVIQYF. CDR3 coding DNA: TGTGCCAGCAGTTTGAGCGGGAGGCGAGATGTCATTCAGTACTTC.

The gene calls are TRBV6-6 and TRBJ2-3, with 9 bases lining up with TRBD2. Germline-derived CDR1 and CDR2 are MNHNY and SVGAGI (reference sequence). CDR3 length: 17 amino acids. Germline trimming cut 5 bases from V and 2 bases from J; bases unmatched to any gene: 11. The CDR3 DNA follows: TGTGCCAGCAGTCCCCGTAGAGCGGGGGGCTTCACAGATACGCAGTATTTT. It encodes CASSPRRAGGFTDTQYF.

V usage is TRBV19 and J usage is TRBJ2-6, with no clear D. There are 15 residues in the CDR3. The V gene lost 10 bases and the J gene lost 4 bases, with 17 bases spanning the gap. Germline V gene sequence: CDR1 LNHDA, CDR2 SQIVND (reference sequence). CDR3 nucleotides: TGTGCCACCACCGGATCGGCAGGAGGGGCCAACGTCCTGACTTTC. It is translated as CATTGSAGGANVLTF.

V usage is TRBV7-9 and J usage is TRBJ2-2; perhaps TRBD1 as D (6 bases). This CDR3 comprises 17 residues. Germline values: CDR1 SEHNR, CDR2 FQNEAQ (reference sequence). The V gene lost 5 bases and the J gene lost 1 base, with 17 bases spanning the gap. The DNA of the CDR3 is TGTGCCAGCAGCCCGATCAAACAGGGAATGAACACCGGGGAGCTGTTTTTT. Its translation: CASSPIKQGMNTGELFF.

The J gene is TRBJ1-1, the V gene TRBV6-5; maybe TRBD1 (5 bases). CDR1 is MNHEY and CDR2 is SVGAGI in the germline V gene. This CDR3 comprises 13 residues. V was cut by 6 bases and J by 3 bases, with 11 bases left in between. Written as DNA, the CDR3 is TGTGCCAGCAGATTCTCCAGGGACACTGAAGCTTTCTTT. Translated, it gives CASRFSRDTEAFF.

The genes are TRBV20-1 and TRBJ2-1; tentatively, D is TRBD1 or TRBD2 (6 bases each). The CDR3 runs 12 residues. The germline CDR1 and CDR2 sequences are DFQATT and SNEGSKA (reference sequence). V was clipped by 3 bases and J by 10 bases, with 13 bases between them. Written as DNA, the CDR3 is TGCAGTGCTAGTCGGGGGCTGCGGGAGCAGTTCTTC. Residues: CSASRGLREQFF.

This clone was seen repeatedly, ten times or more. The genes are TRBV6-4 and TRBJ2-2; 9 nucleotides line up with TRBD1. V gave up 7 bases and J gave up 3 bases; unmatched junction bases: 3. Germline CDR1 and CDR2: MRHNA and SNTAGT. This CDR3 is 14 amino acids long. The DNA of the CDR3 is TGTGCCAGCAAGACAGGGGGGGACACCGGGGAGCTGTTTTTT. It yields the protein CASKTGGDTGELFF.

The rearrangement uses TRBV7-6 and TRBJ2-2; D is undetermined. The CDR3 extends over 13 amino acids. V dropped 0 bases and J dropped 4 bases, with 3 bases sitting between them. The germline V gene has CDR1 SGHVS and CDR2 FNYEAQ. In DNA, the CDR3 is TGTGCCAGCAGCTTAGCGGTCACCGGGGAGCTGTTTTTT. This codes for CASSLAVTGELFF.

The rearrangement uses TRBV9 and TRBJ2-7; TRBD2 is a possible D gene (6 bases). Germline lookup yields CDR1 SGDLS and CDR2 YYNGEE. This CDR3 has 14 residues. The germline V and J ends were trimmed by 2 bases and 6 bases, with 15 bases remaining between them. In nucleotides, the CDR3 is TGTGCCAGCAGCGTGGAAGTGGGAGGTGGCGAGCAGTACTTC. Amino acids: CASSVEVGGGEQYF.

Of note for this clone: Other DNA sequences from this sample encode an identical CDR3 as well. The chain carries TRBV11-3 and TRBJ1-3; D is unresolved. This CDR3 comprises 13 residues. The germline V gene has CDR1 SGHNT and CDR2 YENEEA. Deletions cut 5 bases from V and 2 bases from J, with 7 bases between. CDR3 amino acids: CASSRLTGNTIYF. The DNA for the CDR3 is TGTGCCAGCAGCCGCTTAACTGGAAACACCATATATTTT.

This rearrangement joins TRBV7-9 to TRBJ1-1; possible D gene TRBD1, 6 bases. From germline, CDR1 is SEHNR and CDR2 FQNEAQ (reference sequence). The germline V and J ends were trimmed by 5 bases and 8 bases, with 21 bases remaining between them. The CDR3 length is 15 residues. The CDR3 reads CASSQTSRQDGEAFF. The CDR3 DNA reads as TGTGCCAGCAGCCAAACCTCTCGACAGGATGGGGAAGCTTTCTTT.

This chain uses TRBV7-3 with TRBJ1-1; TRBD1 might be the D (5 bases). The CDR3 is made up of 13 amino acids. The V end was cut by 6 bases, the J end by 4 bases, with 12 bases between. CDR1 is SGHTA, CDR2 FQGTGA, per germline. The CDR3 is CASRGGGGTEAFF. Here the CDR3 DNA reads TGTGCCAGCAGAGGCGGGGGAGGCACTGAAGCTTTCTTT.

The genes are TRBV7-9 and TRBJ2-3; a weak D match, TRBD1 (5 bases). V lost 2 bases to trimming and J lost 5 bases, with 20 bases between them. The CDR3 loop spans 17 amino acids. CDR1 is SEHNR and CDR2 is FQNEAQ in the germline V gene (reference sequence). CDR3 coding DNA: TGTGCCAGCAGCTTATCGTTGTCAGGGTTGGTAGGAGATACGCAGTATTTT. Protein: CASSLSLSGLVGDTQYF.

The CDR3 loop is CASSIEFWETQYF. CDR3 DNA: TGTGCCAGTAGTATAGAGTTCTGGGAGACCCAGTACTTC. The V and J genes are TRBV19 and TRBJ2-5; no reliable D call. The germline V and J ends were trimmed by 0 bases and 5 bases, with 7 bases remaining between them. This CDR3 is 13 amino acids long. Per germline, CDR1 LNHDA and CDR2 SQIVND (reference sequence).

The genes are TRBV11-3 and TRBJ2-1; 7 bases agree with TRBD2. The CDR3 spans 13 residues. Unmatched junction bases numbered 0, after V lost 0 bases and J lost 7 bases. CDR1 and CDR2 from the germline V gene are SGHNT and YENEEA. CDR3 nucleotides: TGTGCCAGCAGCTTAGAAGCGGGGAATGAGCAGTTCTTC. Its protein is CASSLEAGNEQFF. Full variable domain (remainder filled in from reference TRBV11-3 and TRBJ2-1): EAGVVQSPRYKIIEKKQPVAFWCNPISGHNTLYWYLQNLGQGPELLIRYENEEAVDDSQLPKDRFSAERLKGVDSTLKIQPAELGDSAVYLCASSLEAGNEQFFGPGTRLTVL.

The chain joins TRBV13 to TRBJ2-3, with 7 bases aligning to TRBD1. This CDR3 has 16 residues. Trimming cost V 0 bases and J 3 bases; bases outside gene matches: 6. The germline V gene has CDR1 PRHDT and CDR2 FYEKMQ (reference sequence). In DNA, the CDR3 is TGTGCCAGCAGCTTAGGAGACAGGGTTGGGACAGATACGCAGTATTTT. Residues: CASSLGDRVGTDTQYF.

This clone was detected a few times. The CDR3 coding sequence is TGTGCCAGCAGCCTAGGGGTCCTAAGGAACACTGAAGCTTTCTTT. It codes for CASSLGVLRNTEAFF. This rearrangement joins TRBV5-6 to TRBJ1-1; maybe TRBD1 (5 bases). Trimming cost V 4 bases and J 1 base, with 14 bases left between them. The CDR3 runs to 15 residues. Germline V gene data show CDR1 as SGHDT and CDR2 as YYEEEE.

This chain uses TRBV5-4 with TRBJ2-1, with 7 bases that match TRBD2. The J segment lost 7 bases and the V segment lost 7 bases, leaving 2 bases of the junction unmatched. This CDR3 comprises 11 residues. In germline, CDR1 is SGHNT, CDR2 YYREEE (reference sequence). CDR3 in amino acids: CASWGGNEQFF. CDR3 coding DNA: TGTGCCAGCTGGGGGGGTAATGAGCAGTTCTTC. Complete variable domain (other parts from reference TRBV5-4 and TRBJ2-1): ETGVTQSPTHLIKTRGQQVTLRCSSQSGHNTVSWYQQALGQGPQFIFQYYREEENGRGNFPPRFSGLQFPNYSSELNVNALELDDSALYLCASWGGNEQFFGPGTRLTVL.

The chain joins TRBV7-2 to TRBJ2-5, with 9 positions matching TRBD2. Germline V gene sequence: CDR1 SGHTA, CDR2 FQGNSA. There are 14 residues in the CDR3. With V trimmed by 2 bases and J by 6 bases, 4 bases remained unmatched. The CDR3 here is CASSLLAGTQTQYF. DNA of the CDR3: TGTGCCAGCAGCTTACTAGCGGGGACCCAGACCCAGTACTTC.

The chain has TRBV29-1 and TRBJ2-5; the D gene is possibly TRBD2 (6 bases). The V end lost 3 bases, the J end lost 3 bases, and 17 bases lay between the germline ends. Germline-derived CDR1 and CDR2 are SQVTM and ANQGSEA. This CDR3 has 15 residues. CDR3 sequence reads: CSVDPLREVEETQYF. CDR3 bases: TGCAGCGTTGACCCCCTCAGGGAGGTAGAAGAGACCCAGTACTTC.

The rearrangement uses TRBV2 and TRBJ2-3; D not certain. V was clipped by 7 bases and J by 0 bases, with 14 bases between them. Looked up from germline, CDR1 is SNHLY and CDR2 is FYNNEI. This CDR3 comprises 15 residues. The CDR3 sequence is CASMKNGQSTDTQYF. Written as DNA, the CDR3 is TGTGCCAGCATGAAGAACGGGCAAAGCACAGATACGCAGTATTTT.

The rearrangement uses TRBV6-6 and TRBJ2-5; D is unclear. CDR3 length equals 12 residues. In germline, CDR1 is MNHNY, CDR2 SVGAGI (reference sequence). Trimming shortened V by 7 bases and J by 5 bases, and 11 bases separated the two germline ends. DNA of the CDR3: TGTGCCAGCACCCACACCGAGGAGACCCAGTACTTC. Translation: CASTHTEETQYF.

V and J are TRBV6-1 and TRBJ1-5; a possible D gene is TRBD1 (5 bases). V was shortened by 2 bases and J by 6 bases, with 11 bases between the two germline ends. The germline V gene encodes CDR1 MNHNS and CDR2 SASEGT. This CDR3 region has 14 residues. Here the CDR3 reads CASSETGGTQPQHF. CDR3 in DNA: TGTGCCAGCAGTGAAACGGGGGGAACTCAGCCCCAGCATTTT.

V gene TRBV21-1 combines with J gene TRBJ2-4; TRBD2, as called in the table, went unchecked against the DNA. TRBV21-1 is marked as a pseudogene. This CDR3 spans 16 amino acids. CDR3: CASSKDYSGAKNIQYF. DNA of the CDR3: TGTGCCAGCAGCAAAGATTACTCGGGGGCCAAAAACATTCAGTACTTC.

This rearrangement joins TRBV7-2 to TRBJ1-1; D ambiguous. The CDR3 runs 13 residues. The ends were cut back, 1 base at V and 8 bases at J, with 11 bases in the middle. The germline gives CDR1 SGHTA, CDR2 FQGNSA. The CDR3 is CASSLGFAWEAFF. CDR3 sequence (DNA): TGTGCCAGCAGCTTAGGCTTTGCCTGGGAAGCTTTCTTT.

The chain employs TRBV1 and TRBJ2-7; the table's D call of TRBD2 was not tested on the DNA. TRBV1 is a pseudogene segment. This CDR3 contains 17 residues. The CDR3 loop is CTSSQVLAGGTGYEQYF. CDR3 DNA: TGCACCAGCAGCCAAGTGCTAGCGGGAGGCACTGGGTACGAGCAGTACTTC.

The table lists this clone with a count of one. The genes are TRBV5-6 and TRBJ1-2, with TRBD1 identical over 9 bases. With V trimmed by 1 base and J by 6 bases, 1 base remained unmatched. CDR3 length equals 13 residues. CDR1 is SGHDT, CDR2 YYEEEE, per germline. CDR3 sequence reads: CASSLTGGNGYTF. The CDR3 nucleotides read TGTGCCAGCAGCTTGACAGGGGGCAATGGCTACACCTTC.

The chain employs TRBV3-1 (or the pseudogene TRBV3-2) and TRBJ2-5; TRBD2 matches 7 bases. After removal of 8 bases from V and 4 bases from J, the junction contained 10 bases not matched to a gene. The CDR3 runs to 14 residues. CDR1 and CDR2 from the germline V gene are LGHDT and YNNKEL (reference sequence). The CDR3 here is CASSAMPGGETQYF. CDR3 sequence (DNA): TGTGCCAGCTCAGCCATGCCGGGGGGAGAGACCCAGTACTTC.

This chain uses TRBV7-2 with TRBJ2-6; D is unresolved. The ends were cut back, 4 bases at V and 2 bases at J, with 3 bases in the middle. The germline V gene encodes CDR1 SGHTA and CDR2 FQGNSA. This CDR3 region has 13 residues. CDR3 in amino acids: CASSSAGANVLTF. The CDR3, as DNA: TGTGCCAGCAGCTCGGCTGGGGCCAACGTCCTGACTTTC.